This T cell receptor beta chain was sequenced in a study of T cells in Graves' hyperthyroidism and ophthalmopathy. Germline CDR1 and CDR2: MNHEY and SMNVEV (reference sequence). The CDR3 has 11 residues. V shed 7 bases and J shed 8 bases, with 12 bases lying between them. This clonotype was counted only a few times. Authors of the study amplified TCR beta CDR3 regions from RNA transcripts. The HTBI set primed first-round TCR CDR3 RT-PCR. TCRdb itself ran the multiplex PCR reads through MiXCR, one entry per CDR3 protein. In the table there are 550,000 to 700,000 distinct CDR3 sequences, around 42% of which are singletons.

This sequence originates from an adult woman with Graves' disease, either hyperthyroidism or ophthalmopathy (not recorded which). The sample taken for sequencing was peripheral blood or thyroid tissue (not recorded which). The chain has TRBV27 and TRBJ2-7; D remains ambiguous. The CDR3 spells CASTQGRKQYF. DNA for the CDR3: TGTGCCAGCACCCAAGGTCGCAAGCAGTACTTC.